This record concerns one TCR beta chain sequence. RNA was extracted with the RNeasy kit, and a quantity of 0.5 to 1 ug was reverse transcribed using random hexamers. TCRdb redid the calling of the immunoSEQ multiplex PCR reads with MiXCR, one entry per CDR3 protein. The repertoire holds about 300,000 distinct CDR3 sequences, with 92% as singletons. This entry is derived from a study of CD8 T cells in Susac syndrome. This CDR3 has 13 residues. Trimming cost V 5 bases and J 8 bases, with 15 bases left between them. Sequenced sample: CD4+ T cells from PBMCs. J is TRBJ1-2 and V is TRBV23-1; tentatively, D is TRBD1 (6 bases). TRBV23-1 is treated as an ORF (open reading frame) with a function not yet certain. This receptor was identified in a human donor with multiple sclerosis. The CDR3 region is CASSGGQWLGYTF. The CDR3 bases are TGCGCCAGCAGTGGGGGACAATGGTTGGGCTACACCTTC.